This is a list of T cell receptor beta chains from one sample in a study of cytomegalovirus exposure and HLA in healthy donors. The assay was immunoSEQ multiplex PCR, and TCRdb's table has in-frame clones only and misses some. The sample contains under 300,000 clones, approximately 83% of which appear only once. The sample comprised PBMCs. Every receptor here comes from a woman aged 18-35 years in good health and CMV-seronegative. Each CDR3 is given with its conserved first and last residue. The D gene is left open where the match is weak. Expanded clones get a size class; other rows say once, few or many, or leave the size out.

CASSSRTGGALYTQYF,TGTGCCAGCAGTTCCCGGACAGGGGGCGCGTTGTATACGCAGTATTTT,TRBJ2-3,-,TRBV28,TRBD1
CAWRKGSGSAKEQFF,TGTGCCTGGAGAAAAGGTAGCGGGAGTGCAAAAGAGCAGTTCTTC,TRBJ2-1,-,TRBV30,TRBD2
CASSQADSYTEAFF,TGTGCCAGCAGCCAAGCTGACAGCTACACTGAAGCTTTCTTT,TRBJ1-1,-,TRBV14,-
CASSPIPASGAIYEQYF,TGTGCCAGCAGTCCTATACCTGCTAGCGGGGCGATATACGAGCAGTACTTC,TRBJ2-7,-,TRBV28,TRBD2
CASSDSASGYEQYF,TGTGCCAGCAGTGACTCGGCTAGCGGTTACGAGCAGTACTTC,TRBJ2-7,-,TRBV6-4,TRBD2
CASSQETGWSEAFF,TGCGCCAGCAGCCAAGAGACAGGGTGGTCTGAAGCTTTCTTT,TRBJ1-1,-,TRBV4-3,TRBD1
CASSAGNAGGYGYTF,TGCGCCAGCAGCGCAGGAAACGCAGGGGGCTATGGCTACACCTTC,TRBJ1-2,-,TRBV5-1,TRBD1
CASSFSGRVETQYF,TGTGCCAGCAGTTTTTCAGGGAGGGTGGAGACCCAGTACTTC,TRBJ2-5,-,TRBV27,TRBD2
CASSQDGQRAFF,TGCGCCAGCAGCCAAGATGGTCAGAGGGCTTTCTTT,TRBJ1-1,-,TRBV4-1,-
CASSAMGLAGGEQYF,TGTGCCAGCAGCGCTATGGGACTAGCGGGAGGGGAGCAGTACTTC,TRBJ2-7,many,TRBV6-1,TRBD2
CASSPRDPLRNEQFF,TGTGCCAGCTCGCCTCGGGATCCATTGAGGAATGAGCAGTTCTTC,TRBJ2-1,once,TRBV18,-
CASSAPGTGAHEQYF,TGTGCCAGCAGCGCCCCCGGGACAGGGGCCCACGAGCAGTACTTC,TRBJ2-7,-,TRBV7-8,TRBD1
CASSSEREAYNEQFF,TGTGCCAGCAGCTCTGAGAGGGAAGCCTACAATGAGCAGTTCTTC,TRBJ2-1,-,TRBV5-4,-
CASSLGTTDTQYF,TGTGCCAGCAGCTTGGGGACTACAGATACGCAGTATTTT,TRBJ2-3,-,TRBV11-3,-
CASSPTGLQNTGELFF,TGTGCCAGCAGCCCAACCGGACTACAAAACACCGGGGAGCTGTTTTTT,TRBJ2-2,once,TRBV4-2,-
CASSYPPSGGQTQYF,TGTGCCAGCAGTTACCCCCCGTCAGGAGGGCAGACCCAGTACTTC,TRBJ2-5,-,TRBV6-5,-
CASSQRGQGDSPLHF,TGCGCCAGCAGCCAGAGGGGACAGGGGGATTCACCCCTCCACTTT,TRBJ1-6,few,TRBV4-3,TRBD1
CASVHREPMNTEAFF,TGTGCCAGCGTCCACAGGGAACCCATGAACACTGAAGCTTTCTTT,TRBJ1-1,-,TRBV6-1,-
CASRRGSYEQYF,TGTGCCAGCAGGCGGGGGTCCTACGAGCAGTACTTC,TRBJ2-7,once,TRBV6-5,TRBD2
CSVEDSATGVKGTQYF,TGCAGCGTTGAAGACTCGGCCACGGGAGTAAAGGGTACGCAGTATTTT,TRBJ2-3,-,TRBV29-1,-
CASKASGRYEQYF,TGCGCCAGCAAAGCTAGCGGGAGATACGAGCAGTACTTC,TRBJ2-7,-,TRBV5-1,TRBD2
CSGGDSTGQFF,TGCAGCGGGGGGGACAGTACTGGGCAGTTCTTC,TRBJ2-1,-,TRBV29-1,-
CARDRAYSNQPQHF,TGTGCCAGGGACAGGGCCTATAGCAATCAGCCCCAGCATTTT,TRBJ1-5,-,TRBV6-4,TRBD1
CASSVAAGLSEQFF,TGTGCCAGCAGCGTAGCTGCAGGGCTTAGTGAGCAGTTCTTC,TRBJ2-1,-,TRBV9,-
CASSPGDRLSTDTQYF,TGTGCCAGCAGTCCGGGGGACAGGCTGAGCACAGATACGCAGTATTTT,TRBJ2-3,-,TRBV27,TRBD1
CASSSPTGMEGTEAFF,TGTGCCAGCAGTTCTCCGACAGGGATGGAGGGCACTGAAGCTTTCTTT,TRBJ1-1,-,TRBV6-6,TRBD1
CSVTGQGVYGYTF,TGCAGCGTTACGGGACAGGGGGTCTATGGCTACACCTTC,TRBJ1-2,-,TRBV29-1,TRBD1
CASVSGPFPYEQYF,TGTGCCTCGGTCAGCGGGCCATTTCCTTACGAGCAGTACTTC,TRBJ2-7,-,TRBV6-4,-
CASTPSGQSPLHF,TGTGCCAGCACCCCGAGTGGGCAATCACCCCTCCACTTT,TRBJ1-6,-,TRBV28,-
CSVPRDRVYGYTF,TGCAGCGTTCCCCGGGACAGGGTTTATGGCTACACCTTC,TRBJ1-2,-,TRBV29-1,TRBD1
CASSVAALSVSGNTIYF,TGTGCCAGCAGCGTGGCTGCTTTGAGCGTCTCTGGAAACACCATATATTTT,TRBJ1-3,once,TRBV9,-
CASSLANFAREDTQYF,TGTGCCAGCAGCTTAGCCAACTTTGCGCGGGAAGATACGCAGTATTTT,TRBJ2-3,-,TRBV7-8,-